This TCR beta chain is drawn from a study of blood T cell repertoires in COVID-19. As for the study in general: Both acute and convalescent COVID-19 samples were obtained from the United States, Italy and Spain.

The study drew participants aged roughly 18 to 95 years from under 30 US areas. This clone has a single count. The junction had 4 bases not matched to a gene; V was cut back by 3 bases and J by 0 bases. This CDR3 has 16 amino acids. Per germline, CDR1 MDHEN and CDR2 SYDVKM. As handled by the study authors: Reference gene primers were amplified, and this amplification served to estimate nucleated cell counts. Produced via immunoSEQ multiplex PCR; TCRdb's table is partial and in-frame only. V and J calls and clone size are given by that table; D and trimming were obtained from the DNA. The sample has more than 250,000 clones, 90% seen once.

This receptor was obtained from a woman aged 18-35 years with acute COVID-19. The chain carries TRBV28 and TRBJ2-1, with 8 bases that match TRBD2. The specimen sequenced was PBMCs or T cells enriched from blood (not recorded which). CDR3 in amino acids: CASSFLGLGSYNEQFF. The CDR3 coding sequence is TGTGCCAGCAGTTTTTTGGGACTAGGCTCCTACAATGAGCAGTTCTTC.